The 14 T cell receptor beta chains below come from one sample, sequenced in a study of response to subunit inactivated influenza vaccine. TCRdb redid the calling of the RT-PCR reads with MiXCR, one entry per CDR3 protein. Altogether approximately 300,000 distinct CDR3 sequences are present, roughly 20% being singletons, with the ten largest covering around a tenth. Here the sequenced sample was PBMCs from blood, taken about 19 months after vaccination. Source of these receptors: a man in his fifties or sixties who received an inactivated influenza vaccine.

This clonotype was picked up a small number of times. Written as DNA, the CDR3 is TGTGCCATCAGTGAGTCCTATGAGCAGTTCTTC. It yields the protein CAISESYEQFF. The chain employs TRBV10-3 and TRBJ2-1, with no clear D. Between the trimmed V and J ends, which lost 0 bases and 8 bases, there was a span of 2 bases. The CDR3 is 11 residues long. Germline V gives CDR1 ENHRY, CDR2 SYGVKD.

This clonotype was seen a handful of times. The chain links TRBV19 to TRBJ1-5; D unclear. Germline CDR1 reads LNHDA; CDR2 reads SQIVND (reference sequence). Trimming stripped 2 bases from V and 0 bases from J, with 11 bases between. This CDR3 has 16 residues. CDR3 loop: CASSIKREFSNQPQHF. The CDR3, as DNA: TGTGCCAGTAGTATAAAAAGGGAATTTAGCAATCAGCCCCAGCATTTT.

This clonotype came up a few times. The gene calls are TRBV28 and TRBJ2-1, with 9 bases aligning to TRBD2. The V and J ends lost 5 bases and 8 bases, in that order; junction bases with no gene match: 7. The germline V gene encodes CDR1 MDHEN and CDR2 SYDVKM. CDR3 length equals 14 residues. The DNA for the CDR3 is TGTGCCAGCAGTCCGGGACTAGCTCCGCATGAGCAGTTCTTC. Translating it yields CASSPGLAPHEQFF. Full variable domain (missing parts from reference TRBV28 and TRBJ2-1): DVKVTQSSRYLVKRTGEKVFLECVQDMDHENMFWYRQDPGLGLRLIYFSYDVKMKEKGDIPEGYSVSREKKERFSLILESASTNQTSMYLCASSPGLAPHEQFFGPGTRLTVL.

A few counts support this clonotype. This chain uses TRBV28 with TRBJ1-4, with TRBD1 identical over 7 bases. The CDR3 length is 15 residues. Trimming cost V 6 bases and J 4 bases; bases outside gene matches: 8. CDR1 MDHEN and CDR2 SYDVKM come from the germline V gene. CDR3 nucleotides: TGTGCCAGCAGACGCGACAGGGATCTTAATGAAAAACTGTTTTTT. Translation: CASRRDRDLNEKLFF.

This chain connects TRBV7-9 to TRBJ2-1; D is possibly TRBD1 (6 bases). This CDR3 contains 11 residues. V lost 7 bases and J 9 bases, leaving 10 bases between the germline ends. CDR1 and CDR2 (germline): SEHNR, FQNEAQ (reference sequence). CDR3 in DNA: TGTGCCAGCAACTCACAGGGTGAGCAGTTCTTC. This encodes CASNSQGEQFF.

The rearrangement links TRBV10-3 to TRBJ2-7, with 9 bases identical to TRBD1. This CDR3 has 14 residues. V dropped 6 bases and J dropped 5; count of bases not matched to a gene: 8. Germline assignment: CDR1 ENHRY and CDR2 SYGVKD. The CDR3 DNA reads TGTGCCATCAGGCGGACAGGGGTTTTGCACGAGCAGTACTTC. Translation: CAIRRTGVLHEQYF.

The rearrangement links TRBV6-5 to TRBJ2-1; TRBD1 matches 10 bases. V lost 2 bases and J lost 4; bases outside the gene matches: 8. The CDR3 sequence is 17 residues long. Germline values: CDR1 MNHEY, CDR2 SVGAGI. CDR3 loop: CASSYPRTGGRYNEQFF. CDR3 bases: TGTGCCAGCAGTTACCCCAGGACAGGGGGTCGTTACAATGAGCAGTTCTTC.

This clonotype occurred a few times. V and J are TRBV20-1 and TRBJ2-5; 7 bases are a match to TRBD2. Losses at the gene ends were 2 bases for V and 7 bases for J; bases not matched to a gene: 7. The CDR3 consists of 13 residues. The germline gives CDR1 DFQATT, CDR2 SNEGSKA (reference sequence). The CDR3 bases are TGCAGTGCTAGACCCCCTACGGGAGGGACCCAGTACTTC. Protein: CSARPPTGGTQYF.

The V gene is TRBV9, the J gene TRBJ2-7; 7 bases line up with TRBD2. V lost 0 bases to trimming and J lost 3 bases; unmatched junction nucleotides: 6. Germline V gene sequence: CDR1 SGDLS, CDR2 YYNGEE. CDR3 length: 15 amino acids. The CDR3 bases are TGTGCCAGCAGCGTAGACAGCGGGGCTTACTACGAGCAGTACTTC. This gives the protein CASSVDSGAYYEQYF.

This clonotype has more than one count but fewer than ten. The rearrangement uses TRBV15 and TRBJ1-2; no clear D gene. The CDR3 length is 15 residues. Germline V gene sequence: CDR1 LNHNV, CDR2 YYDKDF (reference sequence). Trimming shortened V by 4 bases and J by 8 bases, and 20 bases separated the two germline ends. The CDR3 here is CATSNWLGERGGYTF. The CDR3 DNA reads as TGTGCCACCAGCAACTGGTTGGGTGAAAGAGGGGGCTACACCTTC.

At least ten counts were recorded for this clonotype. The V gene is TRBV6-5, the J gene TRBJ1-2, with TRBD1 matching over 9 bases. Per germline, CDR1 MNHEY and CDR2 SVGAGI. This CDR3 is built from 15 residues. V was clipped by 8 bases and J by 8 bases; unmatched bases: 15. CDR3 loop: CASVPGTGLFGGYTF. CDR3 nucleotides: TGTGCCAGCGTTCCCGGGACAGGGCTTTTTGGGGGCTACACCTTC.

The chain couples TRBV4-1 to TRBJ2-7; 11 bases map to TRBD2. Germline-derived CDR1 and CDR2 are MGHRA and YSYEKL. This CDR3 is 17 amino acids long. V trimming: 0 bases; J trimming: 0 bases; junction bases outside the gene matches: 4. The chain's CDR3 is CASSQDLTSGASYEQYF. Here the CDR3 DNA reads TGCGCCAGCAGCCAAGATTTGACTAGCGGGGCCTCCTACGAGCAGTACTTC.

Note on this clonotype: No DNA is shown, since the ends of the CDR3 on it are uncertain; the CDR3 is the one TCRdb lists. This chain uses TRBV3-1 with TRBJ1-1; TRBD1, the table's D call, lacks a check against the DNA. Counting both end residues, the CDR3 totals 14 amino acids. CDR1 and CDR2 from the germline V gene are LGHDT and YNNKEL (reference sequence). The CDR3 sequence: CASSQVAGGTHPFF.

This chain connects TRBV11-2 to TRBJ2-3; 8 bases fit TRBD1. Germline values: CDR1 SGHAT, CDR2 FQNNGV. The CDR3 has 16 amino acids. Losses at the gene ends were 3 bases for V and 2 bases for J; bases not matched to a gene: 7. The CDR3 DNA follows: TGTGCCAGCAGCTTGTATGGACAGGGATTCACAGATACGCAGTATTTT. It yields the protein CASSLYGQGFTDTQYF.